Presented here are 5 T cell receptor beta chains from one specimen sequenced in a study of spatial heterogeneity in lung cancer. Time point: sample taken at primary tumor resection. A single record per CDR3 protein comes from TCRdb applying MiXCR to the 5' RACE reads. The sample holds 4,000 to 5,500 distinct CDR3 sequences; roughly 12% are singletons and the top ten take over 25%. General study findings and limits: It was found that expanded intratumoral alpha and beta TCR counts tracked tumor mutation counts.

For these TCRs, the target antigens are not known. The sample consisted of lung tumor tissue, taken at surgery. The source of these receptors is a male donor with early-stage non-small cell lung cancer.

Note on this clonotype: Relative to the germline gene, one junction end is altered; a read error may explain this. The chain joins TRBV20-1 to TRBJ1-4; D is uncertain. This CDR3 spans 11 amino acids. Germline V gene sequence: CDR1 DFQATT, CDR2 SNEGSKA (reference sequence). In DNA, the CDR3 is TGCAGTGCAATCCGGGTCGGGATCGGGCTTTTT. This codes for CSAIRVGIGLF.

The chain combines TRBV28 with TRBJ1-1; D uncertain. Trimming left V 5 bases short and J 1 base short, with 14 bases between. Germline V gene sequence: CDR1 MDHEN, CDR2 SYDVKM. CDR3 length: 15 residues. CDR3 region: CASSIKQYRNTEAFF. CDR3 nucleotides: TGTGCCAGCAGTATCAAACAGTACCGGAACACTGAAGCTTTCTTT.

This clonotype turned up a few times. V and J are TRBV2 and TRBJ2-1; 10 bases line up with TRBD2. V gave up 5 bases and J gave up 2 bases; unmatched junction bases: 3. CDR1 and CDR2 (germline): SNHLY, FYNNEI. The CDR3 has 15 residues. As DNA, the CDR3 is TGTGCCAGCAGTAGCGGGAGGGATCCCTACAATGAGCAGTTCTTC. Amino acid sequence: CASSSGRDPYNEQFF.

In this sample, this clonotype turned up a few times. Here the CDR3 reads CASSDSGGSYGYTF. CDR3 coding DNA: TGCGCCAGCAGTGATTCAGGAGGATCGTATGGCTACACCTTC. This chain connects TRBV10-2 to TRBJ1-2; unclear D gene. V was trimmed by 3 bases and J by 5 bases, leaving 13 bases between them. The CDR3 runs 14 residues. Germline V gives CDR1 WSHSY, CDR2 SAAADI.

The chain carries TRBV11-2 and TRBJ2-3; D remains ambiguous. CDR3 length: 16 residues. Germline loops: CDR1 SGHAT, CDR2 FQNNGV. Trimming stripped 5 bases from V and 6 bases from J, with 21 bases between. In DNA form, the CDR3 reads TGTGCCAGCAGCCCTGACTTAACGGCTGGGGTGGATACGCAGTATTTT. Translated, it gives CASSPDLTAGVDTQYF.